This T cell receptor beta chain was sequenced during a study of blood T cell repertoires in COVID-19 (TCRdb year 2020). Describing the broader study: Samples from collaborators originated in the United States, Italy and Spain and spanned both the acute and convalescent phases of COVID-19. Samples were obtained from the ongoing ImmuneRACE study (first 160 participants) and from 1,200 or so subjects provided by 6 global collaborators. Where available, HLA class I and class II types were taken from metadata supplied by the sample provider and were not determined by assay-based typing. The dataset comprised deeply sampled blood TCRbeta repertoires from subjects exposed to, actively infected with, or recovered from COVID-19. A de-identified subject ID, COVID-19 status, age in years and sex were almost always included in the sample metadata. The prospective study material was composed of cDNA or gDNA derived from T cells, B-cell-depleted T cells, or PBMCs. A freely available public database, intended as a resource for researchers studying the immune response to SARS-CoV-2, is where the repertoires were released.

Note on this clone: Its antigen has not been determined. No qualities accompany the bases; no much larger clone lies one base away.

Study-level results and caveats: The quantity of clinical and demographic metadata differed by source and by participant and was supplied without curation.

The germline V gene yields SGHVS for CDR1 and FNYEAQ for CDR2. Inclusive of the bounding cysteine and phenylalanine, the CDR3 is 14 residues long. Only the CDR3 part of the read is kept: 42 bases, read in frame from the first base. V and J lose 1 base and 2 bases, and a span of 8 bases separates them. TCRbeta CDR3 regions were amplified from genomic DNA using the immunoSEQ Assay, a bias-controlled multiplex PCR. On the study's bioinformatics: Within the assay, amplification of reference gene primers was used to estimate how many nucleated cells each sample contained. To quantify the absolute abundance of each unique TCRbeta CDR3 rearrangement, sequence reads were collapsed and filtered. For each sample, productive Simpson clonality was calculated by taking the square root of Simpson's diversity index across productive rearrangements. TCRdb re-hosts the immuneACCESS table, in-frame sequences only. Its copies lack some clones; in the studies checked, an unresolved V gene accounts for under half of them, and the cause for the rest is not known. The V and J calls and clone size come from that table; D and trimming were worked out from the DNA. Recorded for this sample are about 270,000 clones; around 89% of them occurred a single time. The ten biggest clones cover roughly 2.3% of the sample.

Enrolling through a virtual design, the prospective study's participants ranged in age from roughly 18 to 95 years and lived across about two dozen United States geographic areas. To assign participants to cohorts, the prospective study relied on clinical history that participants themselves reported in a screening survey and a study questionnaire. For ImmuneRACE Cohort 3, a participant was defined as recovered based on two consecutive negative NP/OP PCR tests, clearance by a healthcare professional, or resolution of symptoms. Each participant in the prospective study had whole blood, serum and a nasopharyngeal or oropharyngeal swab collected by mobile phlebotomists. Participants in the prospective study had the option to provide additional blood draws and questionnaires over a roughly 2-month period. Before DNA extraction, blood samples from the prospective study were shipped at room temperature or frozen.

Sequencing was carried out using PBMCs or T cells enriched from blood (not recorded which). The receptor was derived from a woman under 30 who had recovered from COVID-19. The V gene is TRBV7-6 and the J gene is TRBJ1-2; the D gene identity is not certain. The CDR3 protein: CASSLGAGNYGYTF. The DNA sequence is TGTGCCAGCAGCTTAGGGGCTGGAAACTATGGCTACACCTTC.